The 25 T cell receptor beta chains below come from one sample, sequenced in a study of blood T cell repertoires in COVID-19. Produced via immunoSEQ multiplex PCR; TCRdb's table is partial and in-frame only. Counted here are 200,000 to 250,000 clones, roughly 79% occurring once; the ten biggest clones make up 8% to 9%. The sample comprised PBMCs or T cells enriched from blood (not recorded which). The source of these receptors is a woman aged 45-59 years with acute COVID-19.

J is TRBJ1-5 and V is TRBV4-3; TRBD1 matches 8 bases. V was pared by 3 bases and J by 5 bases, with 9 bases of the junction left unmatched. CDR1 and CDR2 from the germline V gene are LGHNA and YSLEER. The CDR3 is 16 amino acids. CDR3 residues: CASSQDLLQGDQPQHF. CDR3 nucleotides: TGCGCCAGCAGCCAGGACCTACTACAGGGGGATCAGCCCCAGCATTTT.

J is TRBJ1-3 and V is TRBV15; D possibly corresponds to TRBD1 (5 bases). CDR3 length: 16 amino acids. Trimming took off 2 bases at V and 2 bases at J, with 13 bases between the two ends. From germline, CDR1 is LNHNV and CDR2 YYDKDF (reference sequence). This chain's CDR3 is CATSRPGREPGNTIYF. CDR3 DNA: TGTGCCACCAGCAGACCGGGACGGGAGCCTGGAAACACCATATATTTT.

The chain recombines TRBV11-2 with TRBJ1-3; D gene ambiguous. V lost 5 bases and J lost 0, with 11 bases in between. The CDR3 sequence is 15 residues long. Germline lookup yields CDR1 SGHAT and CDR2 FQNNGV. This CDR3 reads CASSGLKSSGNTIYF. CDR3 bases: TGTGCCAGCAGCGGACTTAAAAGCTCTGGAAACACCATATATTTT.

The chain recombines TRBV27 with TRBJ2-3, with TRBD1 matching 8 bases. With V trimmed by 5 bases and J by 8 bases, 9 bases remained unmatched. Germline V CDR1 and CDR2: MNHEY, SMNVEV (reference sequence). The CDR3 loop spans 14 amino acids. This CDR3 reads CASSRDRLIGTQYF. CDR3 bases: TGTGCCAGCAGTCGGGACAGGCTGATAGGTACGCAGTATTTT.

The chain couples TRBV19 to TRBJ1-4, with 7 bases matching TRBD1. The CDR3 has 13 amino acids. The ends lost 5 bases at V and 8 bases at J; junction bases unmatched: 5. Germline CDR1 is LNHDA and CDR2 is SQIVND (reference sequence). The CDR3 DNA follows: TGTGCCAGTAGTTCATGGGGACAGGAAAAACTGTTTTTT. It encodes CASSSWGQEKLFF.

The chain combines TRBV5-1 with TRBJ2-7; the D is unclear. Germline V gene sequence: CDR1 SGHRS, CDR2 YFSETQ. The CDR3 contains 13 residues. V gave up 4 bases and J gave up 6 bases, with 14 bases separating them. This CDR3 is CASSPNGYSEQYF. CDR3 sequence (DNA): TGCGCCAGCAGCCCTAACGGCTACAGCGAGCAGTACTTC.

The chain joins TRBV19 to TRBJ1-6; D gene ambiguous. CDR1 is LNHDA, CDR2 SQIVND, per germline (reference sequence). The CDR3 runs 13 residues. V was cut by 5 bases and J by 14 bases, with 16 bases left in between. CDR3 coding DNA: TGTGCCAGTAGTTCAACAGTGGAGGGTGCCCTCCACTTT. Translated: CASSSTVEGALHF. The full variable domain, in which reference TRBV19 and TRBJ1-6 provide the parts outside the CDR3, is DGGITQSPKYLFRKEGQNVTLSCEQNLNHDAMYWYRQDPGQGLRLIYYSQIVNDFQKGDIAEGYSVSREKKESFPLTVTSAQKNPTAFYLCASSSTVEGALHFGNGTRLTVT.

The rearrangement links TRBV18 to TRBJ2-2; 11 bases agree with TRBD2. The CDR3 extends over 17 amino acids. Germline lookup yields CDR1 KGHSH and CDR2 LQKENI. J was trimmed by 3 bases and V by 0 bases; bases with no gene match: 3. CDR3 DNA sequence: TGTGCCAGCTCACCACCGTCACTAGCGGGAGACACCGGGGAGCTGTTTTTT. Amino acids: CASSPPSLAGDTGELFF.

The chain links TRBV14 to TRBJ1-1, with D hard to call. V lost 4 bases to trimming and J lost 6 bases, with 9 bases between them. This CDR3 contains 12 residues. Looked up from germline, CDR1 is SGHDN and CDR2 is FVKESK. Here the CDR3 reads CASSRLPAEAFF. CDR3 DNA: TGTGCCAGCAGCCGGTTACCAGCTGAAGCTTTCTTT.

The V and J genes are TRBV4-3 and TRBJ2-7; TRBD2 matches 7 bases. Unmatched junction bases numbered 9, after V lost 4 bases and J lost 0 bases. This CDR3 has 16 residues. The V gene's germline CDR1 is LGHNA and CDR2 YSLEER. The CDR3 protein is CASSPHPGGSSYEQYF. For the CDR3, the DNA is TGCGCCAGCAGCCCGCACCCCGGGGGGTCCTCCTACGAGCAGTACTTC.

The rearrangement links TRBV6-5 to TRBJ2-3; D perhaps matches TRBD1 (6 bases). Trimming stripped 5 bases from V and 0 bases from J, with 12 bases between. CDR3 size: 15 residues. CDR1 MNHEY and CDR2 SVGAGI come from the germline V gene. In DNA, the CDR3 is TGTGCCAGCAGTAAGACAGGAATTAGCACAGATACGCAGTATTTT. The encoded protein is CASSKTGISTDTQYF.

The chain links TRBV7-8 to TRBJ2-7; D unresolved. The ends were cut back, 5 bases at V and 6 bases at J, with 23 bases in the middle. Germline lookup yields CDR1 SGHVS and CDR2 FQNEAQ. The CDR3 totals 16 residues. Here the CDR3 reads CASSPVIQTPTSEQYF. The CDR3 DNA follows: TGTGCCAGCAGCCCGGTCATCCAGACACCTACGAGCGAGCAGTACTTC.

The CDR3 region is CASSIWTSGGANEQFF. CDR3 sequence (DNA): TGTGCCAGCAGCATTTGGACTAGCGGGGGGGCAAATGAGCAGTTCTTC. V gene TRBV7-2 combines with J gene TRBJ2-1; 15 bases fit TRBD2. Germline V gene data show CDR1 as SGHTA and CDR2 as FQGNSA. Losses at the gene ends were 5 bases for V and 7 bases for J; bases not matched to a gene: 6. This CDR3 has 16 residues.

The chain uses TRBV5-8 and TRBJ1-4, with 8 bases that match TRBD1. The germline CDR1 and CDR2 sequences are SGHTS and YDEGEE. The CDR3 sequence is 15 residues long. Trimming at V came to 5 bases and at J to 4 bases, leaving 7 bases not matched to a gene. CDR3 loop: CASRSRDRSNEKLFF. In nucleotides, the CDR3 is TGTGCCAGCAGGTCCCGGGACAGGAGTAATGAAAAACTGTTTTTT.

This clone was detected only a few times. The V call is TRBV2, the J call TRBJ2-7, with D maybe TRBD1 (6 bases). V was trimmed by 6 bases and J by 4 bases, leaving 13 bases between them. The CDR3 is 13 residues long. Per the germline V gene, CDR1 is SNHLY and CDR2 is FYNNEI. In DNA, the CDR3 is TGTGCCAGCAGCCCCGGGACAACTTACGAGCAGTACTTC. Protein product: CASSPGTTYEQYF.

The chain employs TRBV28 and TRBJ2-7; 9 bases are shared with TRBD2. V was clipped by 6 bases and J by 4 bases; unmatched bases: 16. The CDR3 is made up of 17 amino acids. Germline CDR1 MDHEN, CDR2 SYDVKM. CDR3 nucleotide sequence: TGTGCCAGCAGACCCTGGGGTAGCGGGGGTGCACTATACGAGCAGTACTTC. Translated, it gives CASRPWGSGGALYEQYF.

The J gene is TRBJ2-7, the V gene TRBV5-1; 9 bases map to TRBD1. This CDR3 contains 16 residues. CDR1 is SGHRS and CDR2 is YFSETQ in the germline V gene. V was clipped by 2 bases and J by 3 bases; unmatched bases: 9. In DNA form, the CDR3 reads TGCGCCAGCAGCTTTATAGGGGGGACAGGGAACTACGAGCAGTACTTC. This codes for CASSFIGGTGNYEQYF.

This clone has more than one count but fewer than ten. The chain recombines TRBV9 with TRBJ1-5; D unresolved. The germline V gene encodes CDR1 SGDLS and CDR2 YYNGEE. V lost 0 bases and J 4 bases, leaving 8 bases between the germline ends. The CDR3 is made up of 14 amino acids. The CDR3 DNA reads TGTGCCAGCAGCGTAGGACAAGCAAATCAGCCCCAGCATTTT. It yields the protein CASSVGQANQPQHF.

V gene TRBV11-3 combines with J gene TRBJ2-7; TRBD1 matches 8 bases. Unmatched junction bases numbered 8, after V lost 5 bases and J lost 2 bases. The CDR3 sequence is 15 residues long. CDR1 and CDR2 from the germline V gene are SGHNT and YENEEA. CDR3 protein: CASSLRQGLTYEQYF. In DNA form, the CDR3 reads TGTGCCAGCAGCCTACGACAGGGGCTGACCTACGAGCAGTACTTC. The entire variable domain, with the rest obtained from reference TRBV11-3 and TRBJ2-7, is as follows: EAGVVQSPRYKIIEKKQPVAFWCNPISGHNTLYWYLQNLGQGPELLIRYENEEAVDDSQLPKDRFSAERLKGVDSTLKIQPAELGDSAVYLCASSLRQGLTYEQYFGPGTRLTVT.

The J gene is TRBJ2-5, the V gene TRBV5-6; a weak D match, TRBD1 (5 bases). The CDR3 spans 14 residues. V lost 4 bases, J lost 5 bases, and 15 bases lay in between. Germline V lookup: CDR1 SGHDT, CDR2 YYEEEE. The CDR3 loop is CASSQNRWIETQYF. CDR3 DNA: TGTGCCAGCAGCCAAAACAGGTGGATCGAGACCCAGTACTTC.

There are a few counts of this clone. The chain carries TRBV9 and TRBJ2-7, with TRBD1 identical over 7 bases. V shed 0 bases and J 3 bases; nucleotides not matched to a gene: 6. Germline CDR1 SGDLS, CDR2 YYNGEE. The CDR3 loop spans 15 amino acids. CDR3 region: CASSVAPGQLYEQYF. The DNA for the CDR3 is TGTGCCAGCAGCGTAGCCCCGGGACAGCTCTACGAGCAGTACTTC.

This chain joins TRBV29-1 and TRBJ2-5; 7 bases map to TRBD2. Germline values: CDR1 SQVTM, CDR2 ANQGSEA. The length of the CDR3 is 14 residues. CDR3 coding DNA: TGCACCGCGAGGTCTGCGGGAGTGGCAGAGACCCAGTACTTC. Its protein is CTARSAGVAETQYF.

This clone was counted between two and nine times. The chain recombines TRBV28 with TRBJ1-2, with TRBD1 as a possible D gene (5 bases). Per the germline V gene, CDR1 is MDHEN and CDR2 is SYDVKM. The CDR3 runs 14 residues. The ends were cut back, 6 bases at V and 4 bases at J, with 15 bases in the middle. CDR3 bases: TGTGCCAGCAGATTGGGGGGTACGAGCTATGGCTACACCTTC. Protein sequence: CASRLGGTSYGYTF.

The chain employs TRBV23-1 and TRBJ1-2, with 7 bases matching TRBD1. TRBV23-1 is known as an ORF, though its function is uncertain. The CDR3 has 14 residues. The junction had 6 bases not matched to a gene; V was cut back by 6 bases and J by 2 bases. CDR3 sequence: CASSGGQQNYGYTF. CDR3 DNA: TGCGCCAGCAGCGGGGGACAGCAAAACTATGGCTACACCTTC.

The CDR3: CASSLDRGPSDTQYF. The CDR3 coding sequence is TGTGCCAGCAGCCTGGACAGGGGGCCCTCAGATACGCAGTATTTT. The chain links TRBV6-5 to TRBJ2-3, with TRBD1 matching over 11 bases. Unmatched junction bases numbered 6, after V lost 6 bases and J lost 4 bases. This CDR3 contains 15 residues. The germline CDR1 and CDR2 sequences are MNHEY and SVGAGI.